This T cell receptor (beta chain) was identified during a study of blood T cell repertoires in COVID-19. Study in general: T cells, B-cell-depleted T cells, or PBMCs provided the cDNA or gDNA that served as material.

Seattle researchers signed up patients amid active infection and tracked them longitudinally. As handled by the study authors: The assay estimated nucleated cells by amplifying reference gene primers. The data were produced by immunoSEQ multiplex PCR, yet TCRdb's version contains in-frame clones alone and is incomplete. That table supplies the V and J calls and clone size; D and trimming were determined from the DNA. The repertoire holds 140,000 or so clones, about 88% seen once, with approximately 2.4% in the top ten. There are 15 residues in the CDR3. CDR1 and CDR2 (germline): MNHEY, SVGAGI. V lost 6 bases and J lost 0, with 12 bases in between. This clone was seen only once.

Specimen: peripheral blood. The chain joins TRBV6-5 to TRBJ1-3; tentative D call: TRBD1 (5 bases). This receptor was obtained from a human donor with COVID-19, enrolled during active disease. The donor label of this sample is uncertain. CDR3 loop: CASSTRVLSGNTIYF. In DNA form, the CDR3 reads TGTGCCAGCAGCACCAGGGTCCTCTCTGGAAACACCATATATTTT.